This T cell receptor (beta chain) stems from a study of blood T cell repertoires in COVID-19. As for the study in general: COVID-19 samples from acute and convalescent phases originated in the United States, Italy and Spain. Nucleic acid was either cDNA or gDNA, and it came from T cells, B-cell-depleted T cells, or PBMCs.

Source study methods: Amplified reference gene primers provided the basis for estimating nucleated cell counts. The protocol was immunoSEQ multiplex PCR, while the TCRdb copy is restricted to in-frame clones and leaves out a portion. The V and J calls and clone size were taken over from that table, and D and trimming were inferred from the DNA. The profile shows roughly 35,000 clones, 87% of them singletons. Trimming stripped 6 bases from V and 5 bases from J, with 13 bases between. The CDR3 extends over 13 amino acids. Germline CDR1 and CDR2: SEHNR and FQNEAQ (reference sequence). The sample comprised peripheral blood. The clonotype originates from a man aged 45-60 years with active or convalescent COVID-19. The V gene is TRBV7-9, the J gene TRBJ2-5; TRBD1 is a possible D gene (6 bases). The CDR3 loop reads CASRLTGTETQYF. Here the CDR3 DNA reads TGTGCCAGCAGGTTAACAGGGACGGAGACCCAGTACTTC.